The 8 T cell receptor beta chains in this list originate from one sample, sequenced in a study of OX40 agonist ivuxolimab in advanced cancers. Library preparation employed the immunoSEQ multiplex PCR assay. The immuneACCESS repertoire file appears here via TCRdb, limited to in-frame rearrangements. These files lack a portion of the clones; in checked studies, under half of the deficit traces to unresolved V genes, and the cause of the others is not known. The sample table contains tens of thousands of clones; only one count was recorded for roughly 85% of them. 0.5% to 0.6% of the sample lies in the top ten. This specimen was CD4+ or CD8+ T cells sorted from blood, taken in a trial of the OX40 agonist ivuxolimab. The receptors here all came from an adult with an advanced solid tumor such as melanoma, head and neck, liver or kidney cancer.

The CDR3: CASSPWVNTEAFF. The CDR3 coding sequence is TGTGCCAGCAGCCCCTGGGTGAACACTGAAGCTTTCTTT. The rearrangement links TRBV11-2 to TRBJ1-1; no clear D gene. The CDR3 length is 13 residues. Germline V CDR1 and CDR2: SGHAT, FQNNGV. V lost 5 bases to trimming and J lost 0 bases, with 7 bases between them.

This chain joins TRBV30 and TRBJ1-1; D possibly corresponds to TRBD1 (5 bases). V was cut by 2 bases and J by 1 base, with 5 bases left in between. The V gene's germline CDR1 is GTSNPN and CDR2 SVGIG (reference sequence). This CDR3 is built from 12 residues. The CDR3 DNA is TGTGCCTGGAGTCAGGGGAACACTGAAGCTTTCTTT. Its protein product is CAWSQGNTEAFF. The entire variable domain, with the rest obtained from reference TRBV30 and TRBJ1-1, is as follows: SQTIHQWPATLVQPVGSPLSLECTVEGTSNPNLYWYRQAAGRGLQLLFYSVGIGQISSEVPQNLSASRPQDRQFILSSKKLLLSDSGFYLCAWSQGNTEAFFGQGTRLTVV.

The genes are TRBV11-2 and TRBJ1-3, with TRBD1 matching 7 bases. Trimming removed 5 bases from V and 1 base from J; junction bases left unmatched: 8. Germline-derived CDR1 and CDR2 are SGHAT and FQNNGV. This CDR3 is built from 16 residues. The CDR3 reads CASSGLPGGSGNTIYF. In nucleotides, the CDR3 is TGTGCCAGCAGCGGACTACCAGGGGGATCTGGAAACACCATATATTTT. The full variable domain, completed using reference TRBV11-2 and TRBJ1-3, is EAGVAQSPRYKIIEKRQSVAFWCNPISGHATLYWYQQILGQGPKLLIQFQNNGVVDDSQLPKDRFSAERLKGVDSTLKIQPAKLEDSAVYLCASSGLPGGSGNTIYFGEGSWLTVV.

This clone was picked up a small number of times. The chain uses TRBV27 and TRBJ2-7; 10 nucleotides align to TRBD2. The germline V gene has CDR1 MNHEY and CDR2 SMNVEV (reference sequence). V shed 2 bases, J shed 4 bases, and the junction held 5 bases outside the gene matches. The CDR3 covers 15 residues. The DNA for the CDR3 is TGTGCCAGCAGTTTACTCTCTAGCGGGAGTTACGAGCAGTACTTC. Its translation is CASSLLSSGSYEQYF.

The chain joins TRBV27 to TRBJ1-1; D remains ambiguous. The CDR3 loop spans 16 amino acids. Per the germline V gene, CDR1 is MNHEY and CDR2 is SMNVEV (reference sequence). V lost 5 bases and J 4 bases, leaving 20 bases between the germline ends. The DNA of the CDR3 is TGTGCCAGCAGTCCACGGGCCCCTAGTCGGGGCACTGAAGCTTTCTTT. It specifies CASSPRAPSRGTEAFF.

The chain joins TRBV2 to TRBJ1-6; D gene ambiguous. V was shortened by 4 bases and J by 6 bases, with 7 bases between the two germline ends. The CDR3 contains 13 residues. CDR1 SNHLY and CDR2 FYNNEI come from the germline V gene. The CDR3, as DNA: TGTGCCAGCAGTGGTCAGTTTAATTCACCCCTCCACTTT. Amino acid sequence: CASSGQFNSPLHF.

CDR3 nucleotides: TGTGCCACCAGCAGAGCCCCTTTCAATCAGCCCCAGCATTTT. This gives the protein CATSRAPFNQPQHF. The chain has TRBV15 and TRBJ1-5; D ambiguous. Germline lookup yields CDR1 LNHNV and CDR2 YYDKDF (reference sequence). V lost 1 base and J lost 3, with 7 bases in between. The CDR3 is 14 residues long. Full variable domain (rest looked up from reference TRBV15 and TRBJ1-5): DAMVIQNPRYQVTQFGKPVTLSCSQTLNHNVMYWYQQKSSQAPKLLFHYYDKDFNNEADTPDNFQSRRPNTSFCFLDIRSPGLGDTAMYLCATSRAPFNQPQHFGDGTRLSIL.

Of note for this clone: An end of the junction differs from the germline gene, which may be a read error. This chain connects TRBV7-9 to TRBJ2-4; possible D gene TRBD1, 7 bases. This CDR3 region has 12 residues. CDR1 and CDR2 (germline): SEHNR, FQNEAQ (reference sequence). The CDR3 DNA reads TGTGCCAGCAGCTTAGGGACAGGCCGGGGGAACTTC. This translates into CASSLGTGRGNF.